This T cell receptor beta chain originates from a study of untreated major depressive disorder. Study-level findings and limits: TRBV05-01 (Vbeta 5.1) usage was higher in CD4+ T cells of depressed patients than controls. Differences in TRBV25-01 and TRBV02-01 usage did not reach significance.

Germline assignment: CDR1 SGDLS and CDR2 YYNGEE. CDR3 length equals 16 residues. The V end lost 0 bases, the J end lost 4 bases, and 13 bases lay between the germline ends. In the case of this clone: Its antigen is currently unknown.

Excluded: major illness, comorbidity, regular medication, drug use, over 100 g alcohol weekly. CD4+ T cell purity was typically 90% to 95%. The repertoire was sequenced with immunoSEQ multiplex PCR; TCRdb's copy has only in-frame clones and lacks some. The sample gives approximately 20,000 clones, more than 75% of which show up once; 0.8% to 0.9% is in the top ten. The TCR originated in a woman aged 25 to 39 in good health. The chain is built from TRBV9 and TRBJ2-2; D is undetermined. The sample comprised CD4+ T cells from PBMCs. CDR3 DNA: TGTGCCAGCAGCGTAGGCCCCGCAGGCCTCACCGGGGAGCTGTTTTTT. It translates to CASSVGPAGLTGELFF.